This TCR beta chain was profiled in a study of T-cell reconstitution after alpha-beta-depleted transplantation in children. Whole-study findings and limits: Among T cells one year after transplant, newly produced cells accounted for most counts and diversity. Where alpha-beta T cells came from about two months after transplant was reportedly several hundred expanded graft clones. Where some patients showed high TCRbeta diversity at day 60, it came from recipient T cells and thymic progenitors that had survived.

TCRbeta library preparation incorporated unique molecular identifiers. TCRdb re-derived calls from the PCR reads in MiXCR, one entry per CDR3 protein. The sample yields roughly 790,000 distinct CDR3 sequences, around 17% seen once. The CDR3 loop spans 14 amino acids. Trimming removed 5 bases from V and 6 bases from J, with 14 bases in between. Germline V CDR1 and CDR2: SGHTA, FQGTGA. Note on this clonotype: The antigen remains unidentified.

V is TRBV7-3 and J is TRBJ2-1, with a weak D call TRBD2 (5 bases). The starting material was PBMCs, mostly from graft donor cells, obtained 360 days after TCRalphabeta/CD19-depleted stem cell transplant. This TCR was recovered from a male patient younger than 18 who had a stem cell transplant for acute lymphoblastic leukemia, so the T cells may come from the graft donor. CDR3 sequence (DNA): TGTGCCAGCAGCCTGATGATTACTAGCAATGAGCAGTTCTTC. It is translated as CASSLMITSNEQFF.